Listed below are T cell receptor beta chains from one sample, sequenced in a study of blood T cells in healthy people across ages. TCRdb recomputed calls from the 5' RACE reads with MiXCR, one row per CDR3 protein. The table records around 1,000,000 distinct CDR3 sequences, under 30% of them present only once. These records were also assigned to another study, of T cells of mothers and their children.

The sequencing sample was made of blood. These TCRs come from a girl aged 2-10 years in good health. The CDR3 runs from the conserved cysteine through the conserved F or W. Each record gives: D gene, clone size, J gene, V gene, CDR3 protein, CDR3 DNA. The D gene is left open where the match is weak. Some rows have no size entry. The others give once, few or many, or a class for an expanded clone.

D gene: TRBD1
clone size: .
J gene: TRBJ1-2
V gene: TRBV7-9
CDR3 protein: CASSSGGGNYGYTF
CDR3 DNA: TGTGCCAGCAGCTCAGGGGGGGGAAACTATGGCTACACCTTC

D gene: .
clone size: .
J gene: TRBJ2-3
V gene: TRBV7-8
CDR3 protein: CASSSIGGTPDTQYF
CDR3 DNA: TGTGCCAGCAGCTCTATAGGGGGGACTCCAGATACGCAGTATTTT

D gene: .
clone size: few
J gene: TRBJ1-2
V gene: TRBV4-3
CDR3 protein: CASSQDSGFHGYTF
CDR3 DNA: TGCGCCAGCAGCCAAGATTCAGGGTTTCATGGCTACACCTTC

D gene: .
clone size: .
J gene: TRBJ1-5
V gene: TRBV6-2/TRBV6-3
CDR3 protein: CASHWGSNQPQHF
CDR3 DNA: TGTGCCAGCCACTGGGGCTCAAATCAGCCCCAGCATTTT

D gene: .
clone size: few
J gene: TRBJ2-2
V gene: TRBV29-1
CDR3 protein: CSVEEGYTGELFF
CDR3 DNA: TGCAGCGTTGAGGAGGGCTACACCGGGGAGCTGTTTTTT

D gene: .
clone size: few
J gene: TRBJ2-3
V gene: TRBV7-2
CDR3 protein: CASSPLVIADTQYF
CDR3 DNA: TGTGCCAGCAGCCCTCTAGTTATCGCAGATACGCAGTATTTT

D gene: .
clone size: few
J gene: TRBJ1-2
V gene: TRBV29-1
CDR3 protein: CSARSGSYGYTF
CDR3 DNA: TGCAGCGCCAGATCCGGGAGCTATGGCTACACCTTC

D gene: .
clone size: .
J gene: TRBJ2-5
V gene: TRBV24-1
CDR3 protein: CATSDLTGTQYF
CDR3 DNA: TGTGCCACCAGTGATTTGACAGGGACCCAGTACTTC

D gene: .
clone size: .
J gene: TRBJ2-7
V gene: TRBV29-1
CDR3 protein: CSVAPLENYEQYF
CDR3 DNA: TGCAGCGTTGCCCCACTAGAAAACTACGAGCAGTACTTC

D gene: TRBD2
clone size: .
J gene: TRBJ2-1
V gene: TRBV20-1
CDR3 protein: CSASPGTSVYNEQFF
CDR3 DNA: TGCAGTGCTAGCCCCGGGACTAGCGTTTACAATGAGCAGTTCTTC

D gene: .
clone size: .
J gene: TRBJ1-2
V gene: TRBV20-1
CDR3 protein: CSSLWGDYGYTF
CDR3 DNA: TGCAGCTCACTATGGGGCGACTATGGCTACACCTTC

D gene: .
clone size: .
J gene: TRBJ2-1
V gene: TRBV29-1
CDR3 protein: CSVRGIGGNEQFF
CDR3 DNA: TGCAGCGTTCGGGGGATTGGTGGAAATGAGCAGTTCTTC

D gene: TRBD1
clone size: few
J gene: TRBJ2-3
V gene: TRBV7-3
CDR3 protein: CASSSEPTGTDTQYF
CDR3 DNA: TGTGCCAGCAGCTCCGAACCGACAGGGACAGATACGCAGTATTTT

D gene: TRBD2
clone size: .
J gene: TRBJ2-1
V gene: TRBV4-1
CDR3 protein: CASSPGKAGVFF
CDR3 DNA: TGCGCCAGCAGCCCCGGGAAGGCGGGAGTGTTCTTC

D gene: .
clone size: few
J gene: TRBJ2-2
V gene: TRBV28
CDR3 protein: CASRRVGGRGELFF
CDR3 DNA: TGTGCCAGCAGACGAGTCGGGGGGCGCGGGGAGCTGTTTTTT

D gene: TRBD2
clone size: .
J gene: TRBJ2-1
V gene: TRBV6-9
CDR3 protein: CASSYLNSGRVSNEQFF
CDR3 DNA: TGTGCCAGCAGTTATTTGAATAGCGGGAGGGTTTCCAATGAGCAGTTCTTC

D gene: TRBD2
clone size: few
J gene: TRBJ2-1
V gene: TRBV7-2
CDR3 protein: CASSLTSGRWNEQFF
CDR3 DNA: TGTGCCAGCAGCCTGACTAGCGGGAGGTGGAATGAGCAGTTCTTC

D gene: .
clone size: .
J gene: TRBJ2-5
V gene: TRBV29-1
CDR3 protein: CSVEVAGRPTETQYF
CDR3 DNA: TGCAGCGTTGAGGTGGCAGGACGCCCGACGGAGACCCAGTACTTC

D gene: .
clone size: .
J gene: TRBJ1-1
V gene: TRBV12-3/TRBV12-4
CDR3 protein: CASSPTSTVNTEAFF
CDR3 DNA: TGTGCCAGCAGTCCAACCTCGACAGTGAACACTGAAGCTTTCTTT

D gene: .
clone size: few
J gene: TRBJ2-5
V gene: TRBV13
CDR3 protein: CASSLRGEVWEQYF
CDR3 DNA: TGTGCCAGCAGCTTAAGGGGGGAGGTTTGGGAGCAGTACTTC

D gene: .
clone size: few
J gene: TRBJ1-1
V gene: TRBV20-1
CDR3 protein: CSARIGGDTEAFF
CDR3 DNA: TGCAGTGCTAGGATCGGGGGGGACACTGAAGCTTTCTTT

D gene: .
clone size: .
J gene: TRBJ2-6
V gene: TRBV29-1
CDR3 protein: CSVPQDTSSGANVLTF
CDR3 DNA: TGCAGCGTACCACAGGATACGAGCTCTGGGGCCAACGTCCTGACTTTC

D gene: .
clone size: once
J gene: TRBJ2-7
V gene: TRBV27
CDR3 protein: CASSLPGEPSEQYF
CDR3 DNA: TGTGCCAGCAGTTTGCCGGGAGAGCCTTCCGAGCAGTACTTC

D gene: .
clone size: .
J gene: TRBJ1-1
V gene: TRBV12-3/TRBV12-4
CDR3 protein: CASSQGLVTEAFF
CDR3 DNA: TGTGCCAGCAGTCAGGGGTTGGTAACTGAAGCTTTCTTT

D gene: .
clone size: .
J gene: TRBJ1-5
V gene: TRBV2
CDR3 protein: CASSGSLQPQHF
CDR3 DNA: TGTGCCAGCAGTGGTAGTCTACAGCCCCAGCATTTT

D gene: TRBD1
clone size: .
J gene: TRBJ1-4
V gene: TRBV28
CDR3 protein: CASRPLGQLNEKLFF
CDR3 DNA: TGTGCCAGCAGGCCTTTGGGACAGCTTAATGAAAAACTGTTTTTT

D gene: TRBD1
clone size: few
J gene: TRBJ1-1
V gene: TRBV6-6
CDR3 protein: CASSYRGHTEAFF
CDR3 DNA: TGTGCCAGCAGTTACAGGGGGCACACTGAAGCTTTCTTT

D gene: .
clone size: .
J gene: TRBJ1-2
V gene: TRBV12-5
CDR3 protein: CASGFFSDRGDDYGYTF
CDR3 DNA: TGTGCTAGTGGTTTTTTCTCCGATCGAGGGGACGACTATGGCTACACCTTC

D gene: TRBD2
clone size: few
J gene: TRBJ2-1
V gene: TRBV18
CDR3 protein: CASSPRTSGHNEQFF
CDR3 DNA: TGTGCCAGCTCACCCCGGACTAGCGGACACAATGAGCAGTTCTTC

D gene: .
clone size: .
J gene: TRBJ2-1
V gene: TRBV2
CDR3 protein: CASSFRDPLISYNEQFF
CDR3 DNA: TGTGCCAGCAGCTTCCGGGACCCGTTAATATCCTACAATGAGCAGTTCTTC

D gene: .
clone size: .
J gene: TRBJ2-7
V gene: TRBV28
CDR3 protein: CASRGSRAEQYF
CDR3 DNA: TGTGCCAGCAGAGGGTCTAGGGCCGAGCAGTACTTC

D gene: TRBD2
clone size: .
J gene: TRBJ2-5
V gene: TRBV20-1
CDR3 protein: CSARDDTGRKTQYF
CDR3 DNA: TGCAGTGCTAGAGATGATACCGGGAGGAAGACCCAGTACTTC

D gene: TRBD1
clone size: .
J gene: TRBJ2-1
V gene: TRBV27
CDR3 protein: CASSLRQGRNNEQFF
CDR3 DNA: TGTGCCAGCAGTTTGAGACAGGGTCGTAACAATGAGCAGTTCTTC

D gene: TRBD2
clone size: .
J gene: TRBJ2-7
V gene: TRBV29-1
CDR3 protein: CSVASGGTYEQYF
CDR3 DNA: TGCAGCGTCGCTAGCGGGGGAACCTACGAGCAGTACTTC

D gene: TRBD1
clone size: .
J gene: TRBJ2-7
V gene: TRBV20-1
CDR3 protein: CSARVLGQAFGQYF
CDR3 DNA: TGCAGTGCTAGAGTGTTAGGACAGGCCTTCGGGCAGTACTTC

D gene: .
clone size: few
J gene: TRBJ1-1
V gene: TRBV25-1
CDR3 protein: CASRGWMTEAFF
CDR3 DNA: TGTGCCAGCCGGGGCTGGATGACTGAAGCTTTCTTT

D gene: TRBD2
clone size: few
J gene: TRBJ2-3
V gene: TRBV6-5
CDR3 protein: CASSYYPSGVDGDTQYF
CDR3 DNA: TGTGCCAGCAGTTACTATCCGAGCGGGGTGGACGGAGATACGCAGTATTTT